These T cell receptor beta chains were read from a single sample in a study of CD8 T cells in ankylosing spondylitis. TCRdb ran MiXCR on the 5' RACE reads and lists one entry per CDR3 protein. The sample has about 750,000 distinct CDR3 sequences, 15% to 20% seen once; the top ten hold approximately 18%. Sequencing was done on a sample of blood, either unsorted or a sorted T cell fraction (not recorded which). These receptors all come from a male donor with ankylosing spondylitis. Each CDR3 is given with its conserved first and last residue. Fields, in order: D gene, clone size, J gene, V gene, CDR3 protein, CDR3 DNA. D genes are given only for firm matches. Clone size is stated in some rows and not others, as once, few, many or a class when expanded.

TRBD2 | - | TRBJ2-2 | TRBV27 | CASSPLAGVPGELFF | TGTGCCAGCAGTCCCCTGGCGGGGGTGCCCGGGGAGCTGTTTTTT
- | - | TRBJ2-1 | TRBV29-1 | CSVGSGSEQFF | TGCAGCGTTGGGAGCGGAAGCGAGCAGTTCTTC
- | few | TRBJ2-7 | TRBV7-9 | CASSNRDNIYEQYF | TGTGCCAGCAGCAATAGGGACAACATCTACGAGCAGTACTTC
TRBD2 | - | TRBJ2-3 | TRBV12-3/TRBV12-4 | CASSYSGGALSTDTQYF | TGTGCCAGCAGTTACAGCGGGGGGGCTCTTAGCACAGATACGCAGTATTTT
- | - | TRBJ2-5 | TRBV25-1 | CASRINSVQYF | TGTGCCAGCAGGATAAACAGCGTCCAGTACTTC
- | few | TRBJ2-1 | TRBV7-9 | CASSLGGQTYNEQFF | TGTGCCAGCAGCTTAGGAGGGCAGACCTACAATGAGCAGTTCTTC
TRBD2 | few | TRBJ2-4 | TRBV11-2 | CASSLDSGGTRRNIQYF | TGTGCCAGCAGCTTAGATAGCGGGGGGACCCGCCGGAACATTCAGTACTTC
- | - | TRBJ2-1 | TRBV15 | CATSLGTTYNEQFF | TGTGCCACCTCTCTGGGGACCACCTACAATGAGCAGTTCTTC
- | few | TRBJ1-2 | TRBV7-9 | CASSLEVVGTGTF | -
- | many | TRBJ2-1 | TRBV12-3/TRBV12-4 | CASSLRLENNEQFF | TGTGCCAGCAGTTTAAGACTAGAAAACAATGAGCAGTTCTTC
TRBD2 | many | TRBJ2-1 | TRBV5-1 | CASSTRTSGTYNEQFF | TGCGCCAGCAGCACCCGGACTAGCGGAACCTACAATGAGCAGTTCTTC
- | few | TRBJ1-2 | TRBV7-6 | CASSPDGGTYGYTF | TGTGCCAGCAGCCCAGATGGGGGTACCTATGGCTACACCTTC
- | - | TRBJ2-7 | TRBV4-1 | CASSQDLDLTYEQYF | TGCGCCAGCAGCCAAGATTTAGACTTAACCTACGAGCAGTACTTC
TRBD1 | many | TRBJ1-2 | TRBV6-2/TRBV6-3 | CASIQAGQNYGYTF | TGTGCCAGCATCCAAGCGGGACAGAACTATGGCTACACCTTC
- | - | TRBJ2-2 | TRBV29-1 | CSVAQNTGELFF | TGCAGCGTTGCCCAGAACACCGGGGAGCTGTTTTTT
- | - | TRBJ2-5 | TRBV20-1 | CSARDSFKGTTQETQYF | TGCAGTGCTAGAGATTCCTTTAAGGGGACAACCCAAGAGACCCAGTACTTC
TRBD1 | few | TRBJ2-7 | TRBV6-5 | CASSYTGTGGSEQYF | TGTGCCAGCAGTTACACCGGGACAGGGGGCAGCGAGCAGTACTTC
TRBD2 | - | TRBJ2-2 | TRBV5-1 | CASSLPTSDGELFF | TGCGCCAGCAGCCTCCCGACTAGCGACGGGGAGCTGTTTTTT
- | - | TRBJ1-5 | TRBV5-1 | CASSPGTTYSNQPQHF | TGCGCCAGCAGCCCGGGGACCACATATAGCAATCAGCCCCAGCATTTT
TRBD2 | - | TRBJ2-7 | TRBV4-1 | CASSIALAGSYEQYF | TGCGCCAGCAGCATAGCACTAGCGGGGTCCTACGAGCAGTACTTC
TRBD1 | few | TRBJ1-1 | TRBV3-1 | CASSPRGLLNTEAFF | TGTGCCAGCAGCCCCAGGGGGCTATTGAACACTGAAGCTTTCTTT
TRBD1 | - | TRBJ1-1 | TRBV6-1 | CASSREAGGTEAFF | TGTGCCAGCAGTCGGGAGGCAGGGGGGACTGAAGCTTTCTTT
TRBD2 | few | TRBJ2-7 | TRBV3-1 | CASSQAGLARPYEQYF | TGTGCCAGCAGCCAAGCCGGACTAGCGAGACCCTACGAGCAGTACTTC
- | few | TRBJ2-3 | TRBV12-3/TRBV12-4 | CASSLTLGSKDTQYF | TGTGCCAGCAGCTTAACGTTGGGTTCCAAAGATACGCAGTATTTT
- | - | TRBJ2-7 | TRBV13 | CASSSTHDSYEQYF | TGTGCCAGCAGCTCAACGCATGACTCCTACGAGCAGTACTTC
- | - | TRBJ2-1 | TRBV2 | CASSDDVGLYNEQFF | TGTGCCAGCAGTGATGACGTGGGACTTTACAATGAGCAGTTCTTC
- | - | TRBJ2-7 | TRBV30 | CAWSKSGANYEQYF | TGTGCCTGGAGTAAGTCGGGGGCGAACTACGAGCAGTACTTC
- | few | TRBJ1-1 | TRBV19 | CASSPPTENTEAFF | TGTGCCAGTAGTCCCCCGACAGAGAACACTGAAGCTTTCTTT
- | - | TRBJ1-1 | TRBV6-5 | CASSYPPGHRNTEAFF | TGTGCCAGCAGTTATCCCCCGGGACACAGGAACACTGAAGCTTTCTTT
- | - | TRBJ2-1 | TRBV7-9 | CASGEWGGRNEQFF | TGTGCCAGCGGGGAGTGGGGGGGCCGAAATGAGCAGTTCTTC
- | - | TRBJ1-1 | TRBV7-2 | CASNSRVTEAFF | TGTGCCAGCAACTCAAGGGTTACTGAAGCTTTCTTT
- | few | TRBJ2-3 | TRBV6-6 | CASSYANTDTQYF | TGTGCCAGCAGTTACGCTAACACAGATACGCAGTATTTT
TRBD2 | - | TRBJ2-5 | TRBV6-1 | CASRLAGDLRETQYF | TGTGCCAGCAGACTAGCGGGGGACCTCCGTGAGACCCAGTACTTC
TRBD1 | few | TRBJ1-5 | TRBV4-2 | CASSQTGGDDQPQHF | TGTGCCAGCAGCCAGACAGGGGGCGATGATCAGCCCCAGCATTTT
TRBD1 | many | TRBJ2-7 | TRBV9 | CARPTGAYEQYF | TGTGCCAGACCCACAGGGGCCTACGAGCAGTACTTC
TRBD1 | few | TRBJ2-7 | TRBV7-8 | CASSFRQGIVYEQYF | TGTGCCAGCAGCTTTAGACAGGGAATCGTGTACGAGCAGTACTTC
- | few | TRBJ2-2 | TRBV20-1 | CSARGAGWYTGELFF | TGCAGTGCTAGAGGGGCGGGGTGGTACACCGGGGAGCTGTTTTTT
TRBD1 | many | TRBJ1-5 | TRBV12-3/TRBV12-4 | CASSPDRVSNQPQHF | TGTGCCAGCAGTCCCGACAGGGTAAGCAATCAGCCCCAGCATTTT
TRBD1 | many | TRBJ2-7 | TRBV7-9 | CASSSRDRSYEQYF | TGCGCCAGCAGCTCACGGGACAGGTCCTACGAGCAGTACTTC
- | - | TRBJ2-4 | TRBV6-6 | CASGGVAKNIQYF | TGTGCCAGCGGCGGAGTAGCCAAAAACATTCAGTACTTC
- | few | TRBJ2-1 | TRBV4-2 | CASSQELRLNEQFF | TGTGCCAGCAGCCAAGAGTTGCGGTTGAATGAGCAGTTCTTC
- | - | TRBJ1-2 | TRBV7-2 | CASYIPPGGSNYGYTF | TGTGCCAGCTACATACCCCCTGGGGGCTCTAACTATGGCTACACCTTC
- | many | TRBJ2-1 | TRBV4-1 | CASSPRGGAYNEQFF | TGCGCCAGCAGCCCCCGAGGGGGGGCCTACAATGAGCAGTTCTTC
- | few | TRBJ2-1 | TRBV20-1 | CSARDFTYNEQFF | TGCAGTGCTAGGGACTTTACTTACAATGAGCAGTTCTTC
- | - | TRBJ1-3 | TRBV12-3/TRBV12-4 | CASTRGTSGNTIYF | TGTGCCAGCACCCGGGGGACCTCTGGAAACACCATATATTTT
TRBD1 | - | TRBJ1-5 | TRBV5-1 | CASSLAGGRQPQHF | TGCGCCAGCAGCTTGGCAGGGGGCCGGCAGCCCCAGCATTTT
- | - | TRBJ2-7 | TRBV5-1 | CASSPGQGVDEQYF | TGCGCCAGCAGCCCAGGGCAGGGAGTCGACGAGCAGTACTTC
- | few | TRBJ1-6 | TRBV25-1 | CASSEYVNSPLHF | TGTGCCAGCAGTGAATATGTCAATTCACCCCTCCACTTT
- | - | TRBJ2-5 | TRBV15 | CATSRDPGETQYF | TGTGCCACCAGCAGAGACCCAGGGGAGACCCAGTACTTC
- | many | TRBJ1-1 | TRBV6-5 | CASSYSTAPNTEAFF | TGTGCCAGCAGTTACTCGACGGCGCCGAACACTGAAGCTTTCTTT
- | - | TRBJ1-3 | TRBV20-1 | CSARGADRIAGNTIYF | TGCAGTGCTAGAGGGGCGGACAGAATTGCTGGAAACACCATATATTTT